The sequence of this T cell receptor (beta chain) was determined in a study of shared clonotypes between healthy human individuals (dated by TCRdb to the early 2020s). With respect to the entire study: The cohort included three men and two women between 18 and 49 years of age. Per donor, three plates each were used for CD4 naive and CD4 memory, two for CD8 naive, and one for CD8 memory. Blood TCR repertoires of five healthy adults were deeply sequenced to estimate repertoire size and the extent of clonotype sharing between individuals. To increase sequencing depth and limit assay-specific biases, TCR repertoire library preparation and sequencing were carried out by different laboratories using diverse techniques. Leukapheresis yielded between about 0.8 and 8.9 billion PBMCs per donor.

Using the deep immunoSEQ assay, TCR CDR3 regions were amplified from genomic DNA by multiplex PCR. Extracted genomic DNA from each cell subset was spread evenly across all wells of several immunoSEQ 96-well plates, with each plate serving as a replicate. For sorted subsets, about 200 ng genomic DNA, equal to some 30,000 T cell genomes, was loaded into each replicate PCR. The purified libraries were quantified using a Qubit 3.0 fluorometer, sized with a Bioanalyzer 2100, and then quantified again using the KAPA Library Quantification kit. Each immunoSEQ 96-well plate was sequenced on its own single-read 150-cycle Illumina NextSeq 550 flow cell. The authors' pipeline ran thus. Because only junctional sequences without quality scores were contained in the immunoSEQ output, filtering matching that applied to full-length reads could not be performed. To assign V/J genes and CDR3, sequences were annotated against IMGT germline references using PyIR, a Python wrapper for IgBLAST v1.9. Reads were filtered out if the reads had weak V/J assignments (E-value above 1e-6), no CDR3, stop codons, out-of-frame junctions, or ambiguous translated residues. V3J clonotypes were defined as sequences sharing an identical inferred V gene, J gene, and CDR3 amino acid sequence. Percentage overlap between repertoires was calculated by dividing the number of shared unique clonotypes by the size of the smaller repertoire. Three approaches were used to assess repertoire richness: RTK rarefaction, the Chao1 estimator, and Recon v2.1 estimates of unobserved clonotypes. OLGA was used to compute generation probabilities for all TCRbeta clonotypes that the gDNA method yielded from a handful of donors. Held by TCRdb, this immuneACCESS table contains in-frame sequences only and omits some clones. Under half of the omission traces to an unresolved V gene where checked; the cause of the rest is unknown. V, J and clone size are those of that table, while D and trimming were read from the DNA. The sample includes around 1.9 million clones, with roughly 91% observed a single time. About 1.5% of the sample comes from the top ten.

Of note for this clone: What antigen it recognizes has not been identified. Per-base quality was not reported, and no clone a single base away is much larger than it.

For the CD8 naive samples, CD45RO-negative cells were positively selected for CCR7, yielding a CD45RA+CCR7+ population from which TemRA cells were excluded. Donors were healthy HIV-negative adults with no recently reported acute infections or vaccinations. Every donor was a Caucasian adult living in Nashville, Tennessee, USA. Blood was collected by leukapheresis, and PBMCs were isolated by Ficoll-Histopaque density gradient centrifugation and then cryopreserved in liquid nitrogen vapor phase. Analytical flow cytometry was used to check the purity and quantity of each magnetically sorted T cell population. Genomic DNA was isolated from each sorted fraction and quantified by UV absorbance on a Nanodrop 2000c. Beyond this particular receptor, the publication reports: Rarefaction of sorted-subset datasets indicated incomplete sequencing despite the large sequencing depth. Higher generation probabilities were observed for clonotypes shared by all four sorted-subset donors than for non-shared clonotypes. About 5% of naive CD4, around 3.6% of naive CD8, roughly 2.5% of memory CD4, and approximately 0.4% of memory CD8 clonotypes were shared across four donors. Based on pairwise subsampling, the degree of clonotype sharing among donors was expected to be affected by sequencing depth. Sampling was restricted to blood, and TCR repertoires in tissues likely differ from the TCR repertoires found in blood. Because the study included a small number of donors, the genetic and exposure-history diversity represented was limited. Estimated clonotype richness was generally larger for naive than for memory subsets.

The source is a man aged 18-30 years in good health. Some clones in this sample may be carry-over from other donors' samples. Sequencing was performed on naive CD8+ T cells from PBMCs. The intended sense of this specimen's cell subset or site label: CD45RA+CCR7+.

The DNA is as follows: TGTGCCAGCAGCTTAGGCACAGTGATAAGCAATCAGCCCCAGCATTTT. The resulting protein is CASSLGTVISNQPQHF. Recombination connected TRBV11-2 to TRBJ1-5, with the D gene uncertain. Cut back by 1 base and 1 base, the V and J ends lie 11 bases apart. The germline V gene sets CDR1 to SGHAT and CDR2 to FQNNGV. The CDR3 spans 16 residues, from the cysteine through the phenylalanine. Only the CDR3 region is kept as DNA, spanning 48 bases read in frame from base 1.